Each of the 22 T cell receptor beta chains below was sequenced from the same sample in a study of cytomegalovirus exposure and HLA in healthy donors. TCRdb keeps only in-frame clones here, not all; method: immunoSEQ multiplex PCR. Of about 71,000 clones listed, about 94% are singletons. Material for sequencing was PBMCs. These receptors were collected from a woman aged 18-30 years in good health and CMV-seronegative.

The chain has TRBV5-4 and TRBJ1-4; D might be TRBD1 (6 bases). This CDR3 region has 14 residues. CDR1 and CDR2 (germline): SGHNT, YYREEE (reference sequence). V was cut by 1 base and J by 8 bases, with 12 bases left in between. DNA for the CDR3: TGTGCCAGCAGCTTGCCAGGGGTAGGCGAAAAACTGTTTTTT. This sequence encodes CASSLPGVGEKLFF. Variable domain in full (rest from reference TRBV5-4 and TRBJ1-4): ETGVTQSPTHLIKTRGQQVTLRCSSQSGHNTVSWYQQALGQGPQFIFQYYREEENGRGNFPPRFSGLQFPNYSSELNVNALELDDSALYLCASSLPGVGEKLFFGSGTQLSVL.

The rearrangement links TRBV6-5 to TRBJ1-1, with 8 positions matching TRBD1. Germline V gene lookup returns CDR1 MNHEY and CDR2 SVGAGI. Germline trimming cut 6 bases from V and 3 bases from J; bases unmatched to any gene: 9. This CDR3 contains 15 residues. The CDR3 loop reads CASRKQGDAHTEAFF. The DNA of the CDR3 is TGTGCCAGCAGAAAACAGGGGGACGCGCACACTGAAGCTTTCTTT.

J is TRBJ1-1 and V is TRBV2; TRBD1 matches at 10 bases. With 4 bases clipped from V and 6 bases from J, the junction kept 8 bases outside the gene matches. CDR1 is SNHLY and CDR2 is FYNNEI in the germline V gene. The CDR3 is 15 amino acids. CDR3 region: CASSGSTGGASEAFF. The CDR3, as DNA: TGTGCCAGCAGTGGATCGACAGGGGGCGCATCTGAAGCTTTCTTT. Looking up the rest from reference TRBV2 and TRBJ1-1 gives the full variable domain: EPEVTQTPSHQVTQMGQEVILRCVPISNHLYFYWYRQILGQKVEFLVSFYNNEISEKSEIFDDQFSVERPDGSNFTLKIRSTKLEDSAMYFCASSGSTGGASEAFFGQGTRLTVV.

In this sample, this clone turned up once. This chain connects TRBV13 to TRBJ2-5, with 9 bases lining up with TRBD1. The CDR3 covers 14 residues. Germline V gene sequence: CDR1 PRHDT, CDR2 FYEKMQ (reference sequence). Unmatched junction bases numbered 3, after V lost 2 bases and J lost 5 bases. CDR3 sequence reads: CASSLNRGQETQYF. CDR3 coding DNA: TGTGCCAGCAGCTTAAACAGGGGGCAGGAGACCCAGTACTTC.

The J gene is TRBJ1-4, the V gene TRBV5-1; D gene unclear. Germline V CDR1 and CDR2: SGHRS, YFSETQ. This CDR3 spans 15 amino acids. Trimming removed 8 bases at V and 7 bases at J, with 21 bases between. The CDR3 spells CASRSDPLRFEKLFF. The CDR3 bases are TGCGCCAGTAGATCCGACCCTCTCAGGTTTGAAAAACTGTTTTTT.

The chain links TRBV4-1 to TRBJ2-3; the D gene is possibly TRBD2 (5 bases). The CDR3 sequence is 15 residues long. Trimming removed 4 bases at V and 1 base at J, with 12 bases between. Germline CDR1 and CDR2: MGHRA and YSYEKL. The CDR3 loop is CASSPERRGTDTQYF. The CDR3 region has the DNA TGCGCCAGCAGCCCCGAGCGGCGTGGCACAGATACGCAGTATTTT.

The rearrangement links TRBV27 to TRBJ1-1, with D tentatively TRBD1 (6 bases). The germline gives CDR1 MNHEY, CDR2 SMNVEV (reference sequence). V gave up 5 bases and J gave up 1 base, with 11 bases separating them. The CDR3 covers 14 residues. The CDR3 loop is CASSHHRANTEAFF. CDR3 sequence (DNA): TGTGCCAGCAGTCACCACAGGGCGAACACTGAAGCTTTCTTT.

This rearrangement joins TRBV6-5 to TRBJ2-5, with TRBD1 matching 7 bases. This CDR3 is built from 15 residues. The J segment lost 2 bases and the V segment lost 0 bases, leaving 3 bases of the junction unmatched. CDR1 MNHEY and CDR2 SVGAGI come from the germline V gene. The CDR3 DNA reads TGTGCCAGCAGTTACTCCCGGGACAGTCAAGAGACCCAGTACTTC. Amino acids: CASSYSRDSQETQYF.

Here the CDR3 reads CASSSTDQETQYF. The CDR3 DNA reads as TGTGCCAGCAGCTCGACAGACCAAGAGACCCAGTACTTC. The rearrangement joins TRBV5-6 to TRBJ2-5; D is possibly TRBD1 (5 bases). With 3 bases removed from V and 0 bases from J, the gap between germline ends came to 6 bases. The CDR3 spans 13 residues. Germline V gives CDR1 SGHDT, CDR2 YYEEEE.

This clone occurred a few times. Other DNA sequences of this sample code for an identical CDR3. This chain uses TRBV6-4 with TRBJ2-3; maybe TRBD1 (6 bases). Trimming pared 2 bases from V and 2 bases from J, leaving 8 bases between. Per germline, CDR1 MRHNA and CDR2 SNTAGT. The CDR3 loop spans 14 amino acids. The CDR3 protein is CASSDGGPTDTQYF. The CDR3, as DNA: TGTGCCAGCAGTGACGGGGGCCCCACAGATACGCAGTATTTT.

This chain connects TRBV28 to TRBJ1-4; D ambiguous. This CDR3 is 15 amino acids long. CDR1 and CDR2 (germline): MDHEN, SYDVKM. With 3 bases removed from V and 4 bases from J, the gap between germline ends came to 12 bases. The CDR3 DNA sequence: TGTGCCAGCAGTTTTAGGAGTCGGTTTAATGAAAAACTGTTTTTT. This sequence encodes CASSFRSRFNEKLFF.

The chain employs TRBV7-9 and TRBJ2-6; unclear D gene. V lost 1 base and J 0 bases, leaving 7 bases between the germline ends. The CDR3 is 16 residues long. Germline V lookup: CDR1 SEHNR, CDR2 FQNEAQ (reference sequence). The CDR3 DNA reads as TGTGCCAGCAGCTTAGGGAGCCTCTCTGGGGCCAACGTCCTGACTTTC. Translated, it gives CASSLGSLSGANVLTF.

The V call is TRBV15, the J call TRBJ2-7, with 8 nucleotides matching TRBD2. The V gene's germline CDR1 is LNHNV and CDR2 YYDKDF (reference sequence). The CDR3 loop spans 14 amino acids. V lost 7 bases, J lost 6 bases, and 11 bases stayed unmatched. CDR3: CATTIGLATSEQYF. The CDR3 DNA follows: TGTGCCACCACGATAGGACTAGCTACTTCCGAGCAGTACTTC.

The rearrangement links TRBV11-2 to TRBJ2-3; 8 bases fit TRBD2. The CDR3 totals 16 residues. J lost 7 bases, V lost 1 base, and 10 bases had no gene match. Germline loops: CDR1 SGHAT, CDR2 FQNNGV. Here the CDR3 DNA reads TGTGCCAGCAGCTTAGGTGGCCCCGGGAGGGTAAATACGCAGTATTTT. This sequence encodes CASSLGGPGRVNTQYF. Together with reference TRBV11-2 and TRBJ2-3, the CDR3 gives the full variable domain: EAGVAQSPRYKIIEKRQSVAFWCNPISGHATLYWYQQILGQGPKLLIQFQNNGVVDDSQLPKDRFSAERLKGVDSTLKIQPAKLEDSAVYLCASSLGGPGRVNTQYFGPGTRLTVL.

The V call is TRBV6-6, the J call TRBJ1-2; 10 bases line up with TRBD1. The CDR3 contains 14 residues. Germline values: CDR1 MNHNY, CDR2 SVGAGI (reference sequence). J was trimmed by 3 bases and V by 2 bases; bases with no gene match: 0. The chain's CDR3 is CASSYGQGDYGYTF. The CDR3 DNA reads TGTGCCAGCAGTTACGGACAGGGGGACTATGGCTACACCTTC.

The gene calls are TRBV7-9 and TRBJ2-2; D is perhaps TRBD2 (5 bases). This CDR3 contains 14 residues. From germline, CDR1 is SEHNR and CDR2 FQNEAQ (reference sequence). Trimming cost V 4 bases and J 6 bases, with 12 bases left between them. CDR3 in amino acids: CASSSTVGAGELFF. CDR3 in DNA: TGTGCCAGCAGCTCGACTGTCGGGGCCGGGGAGCTGTTTTTT.

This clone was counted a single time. The CDR3 here is CASQGQGNTGELFF. DNA for the CDR3: TGTGCCAGCCAGGGACAGGGTAATACCGGGGAGCTGTTTTTT. This sequence joins TRBV21-1 and TRBJ2-2; TRBD1 was called by the table and not checked on the DNA. TRBV21-1 is marked as a pseudogene. This CDR3 comprises 14 residues.

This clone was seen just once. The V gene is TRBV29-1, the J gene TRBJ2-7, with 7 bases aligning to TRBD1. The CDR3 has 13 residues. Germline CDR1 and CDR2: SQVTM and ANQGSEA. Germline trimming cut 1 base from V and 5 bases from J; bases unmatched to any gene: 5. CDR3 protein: CSVEVDRVHEQYF. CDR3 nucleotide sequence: TGCAGCGTTGAAGTCGACAGGGTCCACGAGCAGTACTTC.

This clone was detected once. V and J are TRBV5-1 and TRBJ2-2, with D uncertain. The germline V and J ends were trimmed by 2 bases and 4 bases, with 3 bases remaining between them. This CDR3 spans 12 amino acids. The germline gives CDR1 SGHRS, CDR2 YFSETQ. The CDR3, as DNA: TGCGCCAGCAGCTTCGGCACCGGGGAGCTGTTTTTT. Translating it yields CASSFGTGELFF. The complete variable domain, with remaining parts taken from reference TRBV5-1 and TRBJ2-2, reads KAGVTQTPRYLIKTRGQQVTLSCSPISGHRSVSWYQQTPGQGLQFLFEYFSETQRNKGNFPGRFSGRQFSNSRSEMNVSTLELGDSALYLCASSFGTGELFFGEGSRLTVL.

The CDR3 is CASSEARQGVGEQYF. Written as DNA, the CDR3 is TGTGCCAGCAGTGAAGCGCGACAGGGGGTAGGCGAGCAGTACTTC. The V and J genes are TRBV2 and TRBJ2-7; TRBD1 aligns across 9 bases. CDR3 length equals 15 residues. Germline loops: CDR1 SNHLY, CDR2 FYNNEI. J gave up 6 bases and V 0 bases, and 6 bases lay outside the gene matches.

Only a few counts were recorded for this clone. Here the CDR3 DNA reads TGTGCCAGCAGTTCGGGATTTGAAGCTTTCTTT. Translation gives CASSSGFEAFF. This sequence joins TRBV11-2 and TRBJ1-1; no reliable D call. The CDR3 runs 11 residues. The germline V and J ends were trimmed by 6 bases and 7 bases, with 9 bases remaining between them. Germline CDR1 and CDR2: SGHAT and FQNNGV.

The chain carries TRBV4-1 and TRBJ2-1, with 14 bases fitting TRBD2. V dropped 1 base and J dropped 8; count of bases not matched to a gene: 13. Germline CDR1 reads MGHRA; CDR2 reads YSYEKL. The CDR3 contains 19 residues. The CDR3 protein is CASSQGFAGLAGVSDEQFF. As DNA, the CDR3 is TGCGCCAGCAGCCAAGGGTTCGCGGGACTAGCGGGAGTATCCGATGAGCAGTTCTTC.